The 16 T cell receptor beta chains below all came from one sample that was sequenced in a study of blood T cell repertoires in COVID-19. The protocol was immunoSEQ multiplex PCR, while the TCRdb copy is restricted to in-frame clones and leaves out a portion. Of 250,000 to 350,000 clones listed, 70% to 90% are singletons. Sequenced input: peripheral blood. The source of these receptors is a man between 18 and 35 years old with active or convalescent COVID-19.

The V and J genes are TRBV7-2 and TRBJ1-2; 9 bases are a match to TRBD1. Germline V gives CDR1 SGHTA, CDR2 FQGNSA. Losses at the gene ends were 1 base for V and 6 bases for J; bases not matched to a gene: 0. The CDR3 runs 13 residues. CDR3 in amino acids: CASSLGTGDGYTF. The CDR3 DNA follows: TGTGCCAGCAGCTTAGGGACAGGGGATGGCTACACCTTC.

The chain recombines TRBV3-1 (or the pseudogene TRBV3-2) with TRBJ1-2, with TRBD1 matching over 7 bases. V shed 0 bases and J 10 bases; nucleotides not matched to a gene: 8. This CDR3 is built from 14 residues. In germline, CDR1 is LGHDT, CDR2 YNNKEL (reference sequence). The CDR3 sequence: CASSQEGQRGLYTF. In DNA form, the CDR3 reads TGTGCCAGCAGCCAAGAAGGACAGAGGGGGCTCTACACCTTC.

CDR3 DNA: TGTGCCAGCAGCGGTAGATATGGCTACACCTTC. This translates into CASSGRYGYTF. This chain uses TRBV7-6 with TRBJ1-2; no clear D. The V and J ends lost 5 bases and 5 bases respectively, with 6 bases between them. Germline CDR1 SGHVS, CDR2 FNYEAQ. The length of the CDR3 is 11 residues.

The V gene is TRBV3-1 (or the pseudogene TRBV3-2), the J gene TRBJ1-4, with no clear D. The V gene lost 2 bases and the J gene lost 6 bases, with 10 bases spanning the gap. CDR3 length: 14 amino acids. Germline values: CDR1 LGHDT, CDR2 YNNKEL (reference sequence). The CDR3 protein is CASSQTAGYEKLFF. The CDR3 DNA follows: TGTGCCAGCAGCCAAACAGCGGGCTATGAAAAACTGTTTTTT.

This chain uses TRBV28 with TRBJ1-5, with a possible D match to TRBD1 (6 bases). The V end was cut by 6 bases, the J end by 0 bases, with 21 bases between. The V gene's germline CDR1 is MDHEN and CDR2 SYDVKM. The CDR3 contains 18 residues. CDR3 residues: CASSSGQSVRYSNQPQHF. DNA of the CDR3: TGTGCCAGCAGCTCCGGACAGTCAGTACGATATAGCAATCAGCCCCAGCATTTT.

This chain connects TRBV5-1 to TRBJ2-7, with D possibly TRBD2 on 5 matching bases. V lost 4 bases, J lost 1 base, and 15 bases lay in between. The CDR3 covers 15 residues. Germline V gene lookup returns CDR1 SGHRS and CDR2 YFSETQ. CDR3 residues: CASSTTPQRSYEQYF. The DNA of the CDR3 is TGCGCCAGCAGCACGACTCCGCAGCGGTCCTACGAGCAGTACTTC.

This clone has just one count. CDR3 sequence: CASSPLSGGQPQHF. The CDR3 coding sequence is TGTGCCAGCAGCCCTCTCAGCGGCGGACAGCCCCAGCATTTT. The rearrangement joins TRBV6-2 or TRBV6-3 to TRBJ1-5; the D is unclear. Between the trimmed V and J ends, which lost 6 bases and 7 bases, there was a span of 16 bases. CDR1 and CDR2 (germline): MNHEY, SVGEGT. The CDR3 contains 14 residues.

This clone has a single count. The genes are TRBV19 and TRBJ1-5, with D hard to call. V gave up 5 bases and J gave up 5 bases, with 13 bases separating them. This CDR3 region has 14 residues. The germline V gene has CDR1 LNHDA and CDR2 SQIVND (reference sequence). CDR3 DNA: TGTGCCAGTAGTGCCCGGGTTTGGGATCAGCCCCAGCATTTT. Its translation: CASSARVWDQPQHF.

This clone was counted a single time. The chain recombines TRBV7-9 with TRBJ2-7; possibly TRBD1 for D (5 bases). CDR3 size: 13 residues. V lost 3 bases and J lost 3, with 9 bases in between. CDR1 is SEHNR and CDR2 is FQNEAQ in the germline V gene (reference sequence). The CDR3 here is CASSFRAGYEQYF. CDR3 in DNA: TGTGCCAGCAGCTTCAGGGCAGGCTACGAGCAGTACTTC. Together with reference TRBV7-9 and TRBJ2-7, the CDR3 gives the full variable domain: DTGVSQNPRHKITKRGQNVTFRCDPISEHNRLYWYRQTLGQGPEFLTYFQNEAQLEKSRLLSDRFSAERPKGSFSTLEIQRTEQGDSAMYLCASSFRAGYEQYFGPGTRLTVT.

This clone was counted between two and nine times. The chain employs TRBV19 and TRBJ1-1; D is unresolved. Per the germline V gene, CDR1 is LNHDA and CDR2 is SQIVND (reference sequence). Trimming removed 5 bases from V and 5 bases from J, with 15 bases in between. CDR3 length: 14 residues. The CDR3 region is CASSPRLGWTEAFF. Here the CDR3 DNA reads TGTGCCAGTAGTCCGCGGCTTGGGTGGACTGAAGCTTTCTTT.

V usage is TRBV10-2 and J usage is TRBJ1-3; 10 nucleotides line up with TRBD1. The CDR3 spans 15 residues. The germline V gene has CDR1 WSHSY and CDR2 SAAADI. With 5 bases clipped from V and 4 bases from J, the junction kept 5 bases outside the gene matches. In DNA, the CDR3 is TGCGCCAGCAGTCCGGGACAGGGGAACGGAAACACCATATATTTT. This gives the protein CASSPGQGNGNTIYF.

This chain connects TRBV5-1 to TRBJ2-1; 13 bases fit TRBD2. Trimming removed 3 bases from V and 2 bases from J; junction bases left unmatched: 5. Per the germline V gene, CDR1 is SGHRS and CDR2 is YFSETQ. CDR3 length equals 17 residues. The CDR3 DNA sequence: TGCGCCAGCAGCTCCGGAGGACTAGCGGGGGCCTACAATGAGCAGTTCTTC. This codes for CASSSGGLAGAYNEQFF.

V gene TRBV6-5 combines with J gene TRBJ2-2, with D tentatively TRBD1 (5 bases). The CDR3 covers 15 residues. Trimming stripped 8 bases from V and 5 bases from J, with 18 bases between. Germline V gene lookup returns CDR1 MNHEY and CDR2 SVGAGI. The chain's CDR3 is CASLRQGGRTGELFF. The CDR3 nucleotides read TGTGCCAGCCTCCGGCAGGGCGGACGGACCGGGGAGCTGTTTTTT.

The chain couples TRBV7-8 to TRBJ2-1; D remains unclear. The V gene lost 5 bases and the J gene lost 8 bases, with 13 bases spanning the gap. Germline V lookup: CDR1 SGHVS, CDR2 FQNEAQ. This CDR3 has 13 residues. The chain's CDR3 is CASSISFSHEQFF. The CDR3 DNA reads as TGTGCCAGCAGCATCAGCTTTAGCCATGAGCAGTTCTTC. Supplemented by reference TRBV7-8 and TRBJ2-1, the full variable domain reads GAGVSQSPRYKVAKRGQDVALRCDPISGHVSLFWYQQALGQGPEFLTYFQNEAQLDKSGLPSDRFFAERPEGSVSTLKIQRTQQEDSAVYLCASSISFSHEQFFGPGTRLTVL.

V is TRBV12-5 and J is TRBJ2-5; 7 bases are shared with TRBD2. The CDR3 is 16 residues long. With 4 bases clipped from V and 2 bases from J, the junction kept 10 bases outside the gene matches. Germline assignment: CDR1 LGHNT and CDR2 FRNRAP. The CDR3 here is CASGSRKGLIQETQYF. In DNA, the CDR3 is TGTGCTAGTGGTTCCAGAAAGGGACTAATTCAAGAGACCCAGTACTTC.

This clone was seen a few times. The CDR3 is CASSLGQRSDTQYF. The DNA for the CDR3 is TGTGCCAGCAGCTTGGGACAGAGATCAGATACGCAGTATTTT. The gene calls are TRBV7-3 and TRBJ2-3; 7 bases align to TRBD1. Looked up from germline, CDR1 is SGHTA and CDR2 is FQGTGA. J was trimmed by 4 bases and V by 3 bases; bases with no gene match: 4. This CDR3 contains 14 residues.